A selection of T cell receptor beta chains follows, all from one sample in a study of patients and donors after allogeneic stem cell transplantation. TCRdb reprocessed the RT-PCR reads with MiXCR, giving one entry per CDR3 protein. The top ten hold 7.2% of the sample, which has 400,000 to 500,000 distinct CDR3 sequences, roughly 17% seen once. Material: blood, either unsorted or a sorted T cell fraction (not recorded which). The receptor source for this set is a human donor who was either an allogeneic HSCT recipient or a stem cell or donor lymphocyte infusion donor (not recorded which). It is not recorded whose cells these are; they may come from a transplant donor. The CDR3 runs from the conserved cysteine through the conserved F or W. Each record gives: V gene, J gene, CDR3 protein.

v_gene: TRBV4-2
j_gene: TRBJ2-1
CDR3aa: CASSQPRGREREGYSYNEQFF

v_gene: TRBV6-1
j_gene: TRBJ2-2
CDR3aa: CASSDALGELFF

v_gene: TRBV2
j_gene: TRBJ2-3
CDR3aa: CASRSEDTQYF

v_gene: TRBV30
j_gene: TRBJ1-5
CDR3aa: CAWSGAGGQPQHF

v_gene: TRBV24-1
j_gene: TRBJ1-1
CDR3aa: CATSEGSRNTEAFF

v_gene: TRBV25-1
j_gene: TRBJ2-7
CDR3aa: CAISTSGTYEQYF

v_gene: TRBV4-1
j_gene: TRBJ1-1
CDR3aa: CASSQENRKDTEAFF

v_gene: TRBV5-1
j_gene: TRBJ1-6
CDR3aa: CASSVDRHNSPLHF

v_gene: TRBV11-1
j_gene: TRBJ1-5
CDR3aa: CASSLGGGGRVSNQPQHF

v_gene: TRBV2
j_gene: TRBJ1-2
CDR3aa: CASGLGSYGYTF

v_gene: TRBV4-1
j_gene: TRBJ1-6
CDR3aa: CASSQSGTGDSDNSPLHF

v_gene: TRBV4-2
j_gene: TRBJ1-3
CDR3aa: CASSQDPGQGNTIYF

v_gene: TRBV3-1
j_gene: TRBJ2-7
CDR3aa: CASSQGIYEQYF

v_gene: TRBV4-1
j_gene: TRBJ2-3
CDR3aa: CASSQDPGSSQYF

v_gene: TRBV27
j_gene: TRBJ2-2
CDR3aa: CASSLRSGLAFRGELFF

v_gene: TRBV12-5
j_gene: TRBJ2-1
CDR3aa: CASGLVMSAVGQFF

v_gene: TRBV7-8
j_gene: TRBJ2-5
CDR3aa: CASSPIGGLPPIGETQYF

v_gene: TRBV29-1
j_gene: TRBJ1-5
CDR3aa: CSARQGANQPQHF

v_gene: TRBV7-2
j_gene: TRBJ2-7
CDR3aa: CASSWTGNEQYF

v_gene: TRBV12-3/TRBV12-4
j_gene: TRBJ2-7
CDR3aa: CASRPSDGAYEQYF

v_gene: TRBV9
j_gene: TRBJ1-5
CDR3aa: CASSVGWSNQPQHF

v_gene: TRBV7-2
j_gene: TRBJ1-1
CDR3aa: CASSPSRWNTEAFF

v_gene: TRBV25-1
j_gene: TRBJ2-1
CDR3aa: CATSVGARGDNEQFF

v_gene: TRBV5-8
j_gene: TRBJ2-3
CDR3aa: CASSLATGWADTQYF

v_gene: TRBV9
j_gene: TRBJ2-1
CDR3aa: CASRAYNEQFF

v_gene: TRBV6-1
j_gene: TRBJ2-1
CDR3aa: CASSGGVEYNEQFF

v_gene: TRBV7-9
j_gene: TRBJ2-2
CDR3aa: CASRPQENTGELFF

v_gene: TRBV20-1
j_gene: TRBJ2-7
CDR3aa: CSARGVYEQYF

v_gene: TRBV4-2
j_gene: TRBJ1-1
CDR3aa: CASSQQTGVGNTEAFF

v_gene: TRBV30
j_gene: TRBJ2-4
CDR3aa: CAWSVQNIQYF

v_gene: TRBV18
j_gene: TRBJ2-4
CDR3aa: CASSPPDRVNIQYF

v_gene: TRBV20-1
j_gene: TRBJ2-3
CDR3aa: CSARGSGGGDTQYF

v_gene: TRBV7-9
j_gene: TRBJ2-1
CDR3aa: CASSLKQGNRDNEQFF

v_gene: TRBV5-5
j_gene: TRBJ2-3
CDR3aa: CASSLDLAATDTQYF

v_gene: TRBV3-1
j_gene: TRBJ2-7
CDR3aa: CASSGDSNEQYF

v_gene: TRBV5-1
j_gene: TRBJ2-7
CDR3aa: CASSFQALPYEQYF

v_gene: TRBV3-1
j_gene: TRBJ2-1
CDR3aa: CASGEGGSYNEQFF

v_gene: TRBV6-1
j_gene: TRBJ2-3
CDR3aa: CASRRTRGDTQYF

v_gene: TRBV20-1
j_gene: TRBJ1-5
CDR3aa: CSARDKGQGEFQPQHF

v_gene: TRBV4-3
j_gene: TRBJ2-5
CDR3aa: CASSQERMGRARETQYF

v_gene: TRBV7-9
j_gene: TRBJ2-3
CDR3aa: CASSLAQIGFTDTQYF

v_gene: TRBV11-3
j_gene: TRBJ1-1
CDR3aa: CASSLREVKATEAFF

v_gene: TRBV4-2
j_gene: TRBJ2-1
CDR3aa: CASSPPVPVRGGYNEQFF

v_gene: TRBV2
j_gene: TRBJ1-5
CDR3aa: CASSGEGRLPQHF

v_gene: TRBV18
j_gene: TRBJ2-7
CDR3aa: CASSPLDTLALQDYEQYF

v_gene: TRBV7-3
j_gene: TRBJ2-2
CDR3aa: CASSLQGSNTGELFF

v_gene: TRBV2
j_gene: TRBJ2-2
CDR3aa: CASSEERTGELFF

v_gene: TRBV9
j_gene: TRBJ1-1
CDR3aa: CASSPHLGGNTEAFF

v_gene: TRBV19
j_gene: TRBJ2-7
CDR3aa: CASSKVFGSPYEQYF

v_gene: TRBV5-6
j_gene: TRBJ1-1
CDR3aa: CASRLFIRVRPEAFF

v_gene: TRBV18
j_gene: TRBJ1-2
CDR3aa: CASSPKKPGSNYGYTF

v_gene: TRBV7-9
j_gene: TRBJ2-5
CDR3aa: CASSLASGGGSRETQYF

v_gene: TRBV20-1
j_gene: TRBJ2-7
CDR3aa: CSPSQVAEQYF

v_gene: TRBV11-1
j_gene: TRBJ1-1
CDR3aa: CASRPPQGATEAFF

v_gene: TRBV12-3/TRBV12-4
j_gene: TRBJ2-7
CDR3aa: CASSSRQVGPYEQYF

v_gene: TRBV2
j_gene: TRBJ2-5
CDR3aa: CADTTSGQETQYF

v_gene: TRBV29-1
j_gene: TRBJ2-2
CDR3aa: CSVGTSGRGELFF

v_gene: TRBV28
j_gene: TRBJ2-1
CDR3aa: CASRREAPNNEQFF

v_gene: TRBV4-1
j_gene: TRBJ2-5
CDR3aa: CASSRVLQETQYF